Sequencing of this T cell receptor (beta chain) was carried out in a study of cytomegalovirus exposure and HLA in healthy donors. Overall study results and limits: Versus the approximately 700-donor mean, an Asian-associated ancestry cluster reportedly showed fewer N-insertions in a later analysis. In a later analysis, parvovirus B19, influenza, CMV and Epstein-Barr virus appeared linked to several top co-occurrence clusters. The authors enumerated some 160 TCR beta chains as linked to cytomegalovirus.

Germline values: CDR1 SGHKS, CDR2 YYEKEE (reference sequence). V was trimmed by 3 bases and J by 5 bases, leaving 9 bases between them. The CDR3 is made up of 13 amino acids. The study ran its PCR with 60 Vbeta and 13 Jbeta primers. Libraries were prepared by immunoSEQ multiplex PCR; TCRdb keeps only in-frame clonotypes and omits some of them. This sample has about 90,000 clones; around four fifths occur once, and the top ten carry 2.5% to 3.5%. About this clone itself: The antigen is unknown.

The chain employs TRBV5-5 and TRBJ2-1; D is undetermined. This TCR was sampled from a man aged 25-45 years in good health and CMV-seronegative. The sample comprised PBMCs. Here the CDR3 DNA reads TGTGCCAGCAGCTGGGCCTTTAACAATGAGCAGTTCTTC. Translating gives CASSWAFNNEQFF.